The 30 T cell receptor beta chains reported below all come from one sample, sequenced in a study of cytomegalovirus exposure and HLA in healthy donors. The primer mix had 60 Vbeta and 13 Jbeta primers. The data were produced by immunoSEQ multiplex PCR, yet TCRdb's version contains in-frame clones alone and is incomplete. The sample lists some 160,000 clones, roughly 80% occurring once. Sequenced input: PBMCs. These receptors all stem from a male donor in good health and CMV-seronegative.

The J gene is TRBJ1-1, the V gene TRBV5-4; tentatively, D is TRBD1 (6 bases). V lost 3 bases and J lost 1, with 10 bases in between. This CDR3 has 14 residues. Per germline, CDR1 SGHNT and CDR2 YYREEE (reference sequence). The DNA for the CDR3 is TGTGCCAGCAGCTCAGGGGCGGAGAACACTGAAGCTTTCTTT. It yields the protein CASSSGAENTEAFF.

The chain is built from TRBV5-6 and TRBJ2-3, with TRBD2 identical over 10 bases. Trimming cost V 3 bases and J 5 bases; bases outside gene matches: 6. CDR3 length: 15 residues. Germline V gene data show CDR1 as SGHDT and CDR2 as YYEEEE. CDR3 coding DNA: TGTGCCAGCAGCTGGAGCGGGGGGGCCGGAGATACGCAGTATTTT. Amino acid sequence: CASSWSGGAGDTQYF.

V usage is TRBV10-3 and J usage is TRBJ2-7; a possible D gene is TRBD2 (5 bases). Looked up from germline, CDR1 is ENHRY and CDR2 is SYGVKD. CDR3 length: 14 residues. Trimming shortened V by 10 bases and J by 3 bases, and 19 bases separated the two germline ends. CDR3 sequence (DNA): TGTGCCACGTCGTTTCAGGACTTTAACTACGAGCAGTACTTC. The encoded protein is CATSFQDFNYEQYF.

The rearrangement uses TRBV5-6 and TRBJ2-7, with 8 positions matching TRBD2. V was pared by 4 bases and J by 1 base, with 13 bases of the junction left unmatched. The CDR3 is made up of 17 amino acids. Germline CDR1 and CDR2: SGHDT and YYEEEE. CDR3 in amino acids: CASSPYRGGGRSYEQYF. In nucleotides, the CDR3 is TGTGCCAGCAGCCCCTACCGGGGGGGAGGGAGGTCCTACGAGCAGTACTTC.

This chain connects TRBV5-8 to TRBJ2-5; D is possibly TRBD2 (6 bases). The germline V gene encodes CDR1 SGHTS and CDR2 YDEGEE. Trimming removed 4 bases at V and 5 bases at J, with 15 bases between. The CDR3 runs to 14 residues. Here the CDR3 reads CASSPGRQRETQYF. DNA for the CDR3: TGTGCCAGCAGCCCCGGGAGACAGCGGGAGACCCAGTACTTC.

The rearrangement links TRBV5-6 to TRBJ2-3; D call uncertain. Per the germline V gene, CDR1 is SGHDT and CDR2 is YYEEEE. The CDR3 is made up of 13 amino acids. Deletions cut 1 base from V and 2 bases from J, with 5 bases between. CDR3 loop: CASSLRPTDTQYF. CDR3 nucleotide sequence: TGTGCCAGCAGCTTGCGTCCCACAGATACGCAGTATTTT.

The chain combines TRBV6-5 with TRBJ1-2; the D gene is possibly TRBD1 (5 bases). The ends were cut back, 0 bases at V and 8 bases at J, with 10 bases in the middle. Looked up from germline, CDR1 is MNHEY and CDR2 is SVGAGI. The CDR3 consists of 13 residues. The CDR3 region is CASSYSDRQGYTF. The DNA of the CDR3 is TGTGCCAGCAGTTACTCCGACAGACAGGGCTACACCTTC.

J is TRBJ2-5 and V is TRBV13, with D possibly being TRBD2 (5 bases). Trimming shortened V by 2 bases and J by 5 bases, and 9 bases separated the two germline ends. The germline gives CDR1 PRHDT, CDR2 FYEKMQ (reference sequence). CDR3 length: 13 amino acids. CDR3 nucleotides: TGTGCCAGCAGCTTACGGAGGTTGGAGACCCAGTACTTC. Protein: CASSLRRLETQYF.

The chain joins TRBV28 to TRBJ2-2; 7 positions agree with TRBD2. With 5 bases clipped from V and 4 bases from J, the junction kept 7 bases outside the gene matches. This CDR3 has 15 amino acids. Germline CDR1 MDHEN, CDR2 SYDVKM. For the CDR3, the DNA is TGTGCCAGCAGTCAGCGGGGAGCGGGCACCGGGGAGCTGTTTTTT. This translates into CASSQRGAGTGELFF. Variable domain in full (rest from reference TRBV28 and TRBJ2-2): DVKVTQSSRYLVKRTGEKVFLECVQDMDHENMFWYRQDPGLGLRLIYFSYDVKMKEKGDIPEGYSVSREKKERFSLILESASTNQTSMYLCASSQRGAGTGELFFGEGSRLTVL.

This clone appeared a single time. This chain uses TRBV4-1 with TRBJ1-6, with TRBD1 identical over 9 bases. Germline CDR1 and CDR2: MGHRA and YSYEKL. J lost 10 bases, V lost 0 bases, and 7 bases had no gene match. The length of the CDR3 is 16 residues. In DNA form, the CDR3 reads TGCGCCAGCAGCCAAGATAGAGGGACAGGGTTCTCACCCCTCCACTTT. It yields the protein CASSQDRGTGFSPLHF.

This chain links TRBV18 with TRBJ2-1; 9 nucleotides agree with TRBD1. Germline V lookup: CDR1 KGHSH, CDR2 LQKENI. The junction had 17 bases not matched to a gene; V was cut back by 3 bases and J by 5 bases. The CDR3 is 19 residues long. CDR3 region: CASSPRETTGTGLDNEQFF. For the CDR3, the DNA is TGTGCCAGCTCACCTCGGGAAACGACCGGGACAGGGTTAGACAATGAGCAGTTCTTC.

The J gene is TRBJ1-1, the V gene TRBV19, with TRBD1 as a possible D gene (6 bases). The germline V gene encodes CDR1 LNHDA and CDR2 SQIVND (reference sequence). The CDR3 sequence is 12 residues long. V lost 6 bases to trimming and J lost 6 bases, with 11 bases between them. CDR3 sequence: CASSPTGSEAFF. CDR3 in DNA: TGTGCCAGTAGCCCTACAGGGTCTGAAGCTTTCTTT.

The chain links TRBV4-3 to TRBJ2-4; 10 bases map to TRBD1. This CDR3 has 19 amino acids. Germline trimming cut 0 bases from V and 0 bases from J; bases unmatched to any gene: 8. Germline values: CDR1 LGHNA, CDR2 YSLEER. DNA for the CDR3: TGCGCCAGCAGCCAAGATCCCGCGGGACAGGGGATAGCCAAAAACATTCAGTACTTC. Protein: CASSQDPAGQGIAKNIQYF.

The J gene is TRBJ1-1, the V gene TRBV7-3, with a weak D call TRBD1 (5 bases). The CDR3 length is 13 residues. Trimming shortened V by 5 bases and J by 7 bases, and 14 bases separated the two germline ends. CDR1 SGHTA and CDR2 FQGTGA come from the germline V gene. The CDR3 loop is CASSPGGDIEAFF. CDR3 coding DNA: TGTGCCAGCAGCCCCGGAGGGGATATTGAAGCTTTCTTT.

This chain's CDR3 is CASSDRKNTEAFF. CDR3 bases: TGTGCCAGCAGTGACAGGAAGAACACTGAAGCTTTCTTT. The chain is built from TRBV2 and TRBJ1-1; no clear D. The CDR3 contains 13 residues. Looked up from germline, CDR1 is SNHLY and CDR2 is FYNNEI. The ends were cut back, 3 bases at V and 1 base at J, with 6 bases in the middle.

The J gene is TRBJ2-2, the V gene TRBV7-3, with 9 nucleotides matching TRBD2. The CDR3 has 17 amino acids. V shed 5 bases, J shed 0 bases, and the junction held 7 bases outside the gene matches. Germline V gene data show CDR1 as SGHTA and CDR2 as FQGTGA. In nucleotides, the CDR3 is TGTGCCAGCAGCCCCCGAGCGGGAGGAGCGAACACCGGGGAGCTGTTTTTT. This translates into CASSPRAGGANTGELFF. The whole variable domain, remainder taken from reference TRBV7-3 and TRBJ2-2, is GAGVSQTPSNKVTEKGKYVELRCDPISGHTALYWYRQSLGQGPEFLIYFQGTGAADDSGLPNDRFFAVRPEGSVSTLKIQRTERGDSAVYLCASSPRAGGANTGELFFGEGSRLTVL.

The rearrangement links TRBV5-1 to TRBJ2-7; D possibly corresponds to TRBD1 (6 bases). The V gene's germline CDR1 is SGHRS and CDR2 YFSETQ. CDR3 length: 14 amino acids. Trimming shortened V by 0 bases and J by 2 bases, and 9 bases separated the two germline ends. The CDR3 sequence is CASSLAQGPYEQYF. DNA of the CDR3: TGCGCCAGCAGCTTGGCACAGGGACCCTACGAGCAGTACTTC.

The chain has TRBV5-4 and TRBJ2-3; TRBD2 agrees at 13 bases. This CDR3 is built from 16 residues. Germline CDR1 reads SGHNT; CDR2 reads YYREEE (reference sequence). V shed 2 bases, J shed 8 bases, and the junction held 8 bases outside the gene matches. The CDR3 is CASSLSTSGGAGTQYF. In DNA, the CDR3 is TGTGCCAGCAGCTTATCCACTAGCGGGGGGGCCGGTACGCAGTATTTT.

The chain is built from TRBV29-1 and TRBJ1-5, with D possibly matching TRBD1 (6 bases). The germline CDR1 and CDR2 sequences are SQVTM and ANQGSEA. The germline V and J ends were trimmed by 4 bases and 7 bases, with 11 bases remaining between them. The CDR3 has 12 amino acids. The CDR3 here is CSVADTGQPQHF. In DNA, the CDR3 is TGCAGCGTTGCGGATACAGGGCAGCCCCAGCATTTT.

The CDR3 DNA reads TGTGCCAGCAGCCGGGGGAGGAAGCCCCTCGAGCAGTACTTC. Translating it yields CASSRGRKPLEQYF. The rearrangement uses TRBV4-2 and TRBJ2-7; D is perhaps TRBD2 (6 bases). The CDR3 sequence is 14 residues long. V was clipped by 4 bases and J by 6 bases, with 16 bases between them. Germline assignment: CDR1 LGHNA and CDR2 YNFKEQ.

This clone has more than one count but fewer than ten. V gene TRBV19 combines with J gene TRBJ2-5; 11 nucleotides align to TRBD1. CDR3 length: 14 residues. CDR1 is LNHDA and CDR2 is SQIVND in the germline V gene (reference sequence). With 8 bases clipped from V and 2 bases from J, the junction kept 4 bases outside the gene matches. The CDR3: CASRDRGIQETQYF. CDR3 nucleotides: TGTGCCAGTCGGGACAGGGGGATACAAGAGACCCAGTACTTC.

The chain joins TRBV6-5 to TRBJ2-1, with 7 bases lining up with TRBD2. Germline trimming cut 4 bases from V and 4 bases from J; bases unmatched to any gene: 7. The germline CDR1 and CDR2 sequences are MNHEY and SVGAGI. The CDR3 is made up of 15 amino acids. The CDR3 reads CASSSSGAPYNEQFF. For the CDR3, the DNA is TGTGCCAGCAGTTCTAGCGGCGCTCCTTACAATGAGCAGTTCTTC.

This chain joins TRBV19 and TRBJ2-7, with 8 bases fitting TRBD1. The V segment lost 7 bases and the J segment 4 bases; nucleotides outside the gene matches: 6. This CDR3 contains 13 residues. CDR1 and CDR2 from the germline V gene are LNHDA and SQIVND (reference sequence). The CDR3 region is CASTFGQGYEQYF. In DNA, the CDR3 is TGTGCCAGTACCTTCGGACAGGGTTACGAGCAGTACTTC.

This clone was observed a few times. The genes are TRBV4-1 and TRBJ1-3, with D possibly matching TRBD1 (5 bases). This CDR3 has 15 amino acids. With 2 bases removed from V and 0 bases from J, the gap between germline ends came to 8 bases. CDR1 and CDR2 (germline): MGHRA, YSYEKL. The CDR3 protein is CASSQTDSSGNTIYF. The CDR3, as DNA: TGCGCCAGCAGCCAAACTGACAGCTCTGGAAACACCATATATTTT.

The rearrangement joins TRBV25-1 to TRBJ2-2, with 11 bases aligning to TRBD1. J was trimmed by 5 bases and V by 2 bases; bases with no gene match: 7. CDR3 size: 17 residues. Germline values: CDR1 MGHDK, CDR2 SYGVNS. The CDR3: CASSEKRTGGRTGELFF. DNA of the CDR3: TGTGCCAGCAGTGAAAAACGGACAGGGGGCCGAACCGGGGAGCTGTTTTTT.

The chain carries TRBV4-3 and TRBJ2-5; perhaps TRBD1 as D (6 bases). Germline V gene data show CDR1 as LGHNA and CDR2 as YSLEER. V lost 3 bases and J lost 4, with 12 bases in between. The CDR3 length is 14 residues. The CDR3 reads CASSQSGTSETQYF. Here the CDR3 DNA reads TGCGCCAGCAGCCAGTCCGGGACATCAGAGACCCAGTACTTC.

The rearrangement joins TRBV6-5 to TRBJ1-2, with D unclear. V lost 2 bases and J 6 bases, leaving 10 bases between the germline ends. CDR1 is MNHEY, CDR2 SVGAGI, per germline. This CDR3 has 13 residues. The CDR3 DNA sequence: TGTGCCAGCAGTTACCTCCCGCGGGATGGCTACACCTTC. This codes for CASSYLPRDGYTF.

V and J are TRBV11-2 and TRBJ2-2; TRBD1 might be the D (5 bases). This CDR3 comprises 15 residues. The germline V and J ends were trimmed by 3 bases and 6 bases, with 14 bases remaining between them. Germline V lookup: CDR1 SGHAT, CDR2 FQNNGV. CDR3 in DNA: TGTGCCAGCAGCTTGGACACGATGATTCCCGGGGAGCTGTTTTTT. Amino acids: CASSLDTMIPGELFF. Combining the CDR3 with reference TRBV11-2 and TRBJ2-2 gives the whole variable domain EAGVAQSPRYKIIEKRQSVAFWCNPISGHATLYWYQQILGQGPKLLIQFQNNGVVDDSQLPKDRFSAERLKGVDSTLKIQPAKLEDSAVYLCASSLDTMIPGELFFGEGSRLTVL.

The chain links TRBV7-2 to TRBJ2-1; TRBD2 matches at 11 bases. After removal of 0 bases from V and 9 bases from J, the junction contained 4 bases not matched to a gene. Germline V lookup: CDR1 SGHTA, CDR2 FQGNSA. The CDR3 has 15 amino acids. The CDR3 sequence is CASSLAPTSGVEQFF. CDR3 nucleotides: TGTGCCAGCAGCTTAGCGCCGACTAGCGGGGTTGAGCAGTTCTTC.

CDR3 coding DNA: TGTGCCAGCAGCAACGGGGGGCAAGCCTACGAGCAGTACTTC. It is translated as CASSNGGQAYEQYF. V usage is TRBV28 and J usage is TRBJ2-7, with a weak D call TRBD2 (7 bases). CDR3 length: 14 amino acids. V was clipped by 6 bases and J by 2 bases, with 14 bases between them. From germline, CDR1 is MDHEN and CDR2 SYDVKM.